The T cell receptor beta chain under discussion was sequenced for a study of CD8 T cells in ankylosing spondylitis. Study results and caveats: Past research had described some motif variants in reactive arthritis synovial fluid and blood. Characteristic of ankylosing spondylitis blood, it appeared, was a TCR beta motif comprising several highly homologous variants. Clones linked with disease were CD8+ and fairly uncommon in the peripheral blood.

TCRdb reprocessed the 5' RACE reads via MiXCR and lists one record per CDR3 protein. The repertoire consists of 250,000 to 350,000 distinct CDR3 sequences, with 20% occurring once and the leading ten covering roughly 8%. Germline V gene sequence: CDR1 MNHNS, CDR2 SASEGT. V shed 6 bases, J shed 3 bases, and the junction held 4 bases outside the gene matches. The CDR3 runs 15 residues. This clonotype was seen a handful of times. Its specificity is unknown. The chain couples TRBV6-1 to TRBJ2-1, with 11 bases fitting TRBD2. This receptor was identified in a male donor with ankylosing spondylitis or in good health (not recorded which). The sequencing input was blood, either unsorted or a sorted T cell fraction (not recorded which). The CDR3 sequence: CASSKTSGGYNEQFF. The CDR3, as DNA: TGTGCCAGCAGCAAAACTAGCGGGGGCTACAATGAGCAGTTCTTC.